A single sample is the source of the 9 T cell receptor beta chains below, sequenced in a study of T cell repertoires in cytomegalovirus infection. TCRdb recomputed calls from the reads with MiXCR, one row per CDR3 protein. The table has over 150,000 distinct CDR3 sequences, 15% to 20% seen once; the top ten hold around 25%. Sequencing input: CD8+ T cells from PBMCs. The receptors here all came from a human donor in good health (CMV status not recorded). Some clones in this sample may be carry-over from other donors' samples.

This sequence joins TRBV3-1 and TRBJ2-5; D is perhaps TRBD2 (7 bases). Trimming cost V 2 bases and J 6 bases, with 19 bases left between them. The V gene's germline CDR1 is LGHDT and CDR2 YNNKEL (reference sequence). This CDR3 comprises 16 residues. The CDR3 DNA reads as TGTGCCAGCAGCCAACTCAACGCGGGGGCGTCCAAGACCCAGTACTTC. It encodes CASSQLNAGASKTQYF.

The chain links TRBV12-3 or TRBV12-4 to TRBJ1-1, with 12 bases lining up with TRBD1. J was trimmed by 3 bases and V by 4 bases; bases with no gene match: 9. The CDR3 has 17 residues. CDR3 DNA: TGTGCCAGCAGTTCCCGGGACAGGGGGCGCGGGGACACTGAAGCTTTCTTT. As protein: CASSSRDRGRGDTEAFF.

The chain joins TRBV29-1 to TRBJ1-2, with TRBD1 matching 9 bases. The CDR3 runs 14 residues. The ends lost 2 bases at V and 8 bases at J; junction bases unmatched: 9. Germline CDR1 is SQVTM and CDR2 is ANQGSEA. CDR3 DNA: TGCAGCGTTGAATCCCCGGACAGGGGTACGGGCTACACCTTC. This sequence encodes CSVESPDRGTGYTF.

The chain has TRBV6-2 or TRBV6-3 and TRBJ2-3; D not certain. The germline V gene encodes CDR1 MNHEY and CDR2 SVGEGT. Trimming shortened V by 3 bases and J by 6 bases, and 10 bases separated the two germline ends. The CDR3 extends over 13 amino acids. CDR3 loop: CASSYGPSDTQYF. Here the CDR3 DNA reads TGTGCCAGCAGTTATGGACCGTCGGATACGCAGTATTTT.

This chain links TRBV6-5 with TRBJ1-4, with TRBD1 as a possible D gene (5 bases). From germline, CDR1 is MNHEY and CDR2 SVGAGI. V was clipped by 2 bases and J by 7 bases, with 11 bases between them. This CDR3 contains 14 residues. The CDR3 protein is CASSYVGGGEKLFF. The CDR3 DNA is TGTGCCAGCAGTTACGTGGGGGGGGGTGAAAAACTGTTTTTT.

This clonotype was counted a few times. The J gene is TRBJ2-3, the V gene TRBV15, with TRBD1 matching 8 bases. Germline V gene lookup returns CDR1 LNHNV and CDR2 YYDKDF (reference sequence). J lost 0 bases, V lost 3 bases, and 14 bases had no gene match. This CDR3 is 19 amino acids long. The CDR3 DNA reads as TGTGCCACCAGCAGCGGGTCAGGGACAGGCCTGATTAGCACAGATACGCAGTATTTT. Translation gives CATSSGSGTGLISTDTQYF.

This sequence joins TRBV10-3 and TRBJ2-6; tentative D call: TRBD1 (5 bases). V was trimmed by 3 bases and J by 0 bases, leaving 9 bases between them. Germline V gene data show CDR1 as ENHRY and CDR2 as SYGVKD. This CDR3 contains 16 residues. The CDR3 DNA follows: TGTGCCATCAGTGACAGGGCCAGCTCTGGGGCCAACGTCCTGACTTTC. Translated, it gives CAISDRASSGANVLTF.

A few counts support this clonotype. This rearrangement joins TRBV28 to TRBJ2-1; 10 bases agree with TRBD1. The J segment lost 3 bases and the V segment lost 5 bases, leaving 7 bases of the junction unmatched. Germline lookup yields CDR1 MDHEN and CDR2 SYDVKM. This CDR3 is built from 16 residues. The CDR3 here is CASSLPGTGDYNEQFF. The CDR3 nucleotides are TGTGCCAGCAGTCTTCCCGGGACAGGGGACTACAATGAGCAGTTCTTC.

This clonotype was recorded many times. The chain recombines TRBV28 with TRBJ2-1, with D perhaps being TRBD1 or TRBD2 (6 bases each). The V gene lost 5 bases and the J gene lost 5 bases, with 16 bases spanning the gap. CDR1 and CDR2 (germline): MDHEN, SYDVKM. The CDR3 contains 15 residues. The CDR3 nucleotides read TGTGCCAGCAGTCCCGTGGGGGGCGCGAACAATGAGCAGTTCTTC. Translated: CASSPVGGANNEQFF.